Ten or more counts support the clone carrying this TCR beta chain. The antigen is undetermined. The read comes to an end 3 residues before the CDR3 does, leaving the germline J gene to fill in the end. These data are taken from a study of T cell clonality in common variable immunodeficiency. Germline V gives CDR1 SGHTA, CDR2 FQGTGA. CDR3 length equals 13 residues. The V gene lost 3 bases and the J gene lost 6 bases, with 9 bases spanning the gap. Study-wide findings and caveats: Compared with controls, CVID subjects had fewer shared TCRbeta clones. Compared with healthy controls, CVID subjects showed increased TCRbeta clonality, mostly in about a third. Common variable immunodeficiency TCR beta sequences reportedly had fewer deletions and N-nucleotide insertions.

CVID and control samples used equivalent genomic DNA input. Measured with immunoSEQ multiplex PCR; TCRdb has only the in-frame clones, and not every one. Sampling found approximately 50,000 clones, none seen once. V is TRBV7-3 and J is TRBJ2-1; possibly TRBD1 for D (6 bases). Sequences were obtained from peripheral blood mononuclear cells. The clonotype was recovered from a person between 18 and 75 years old in good health. CDR3 DNA, as far as it was read: TGTGCCAGCAGCTTGGACAGTTTCAATGAG. This encodes CASSLDSFNE. The entire CDR3 protein reads CASSLDSFNEQFF. Complete variable domain (other parts from reference TRBV7-3 and TRBJ2-1): GAGVSQTPSNKVTEKGKYVELRCDPISGHTALYWYRQSLGQGPEFLIYFQGTGAADDSGLPNDRFFAVRPEGSVSTLKIQRTERGDSAVYLCASSLDSFNEQFFGPGTRLTVL.